This T cell receptor (beta chain) was identified during a study of T cell responses to AZD1222 COVID-19 vaccine. V trimming: 3 bases; J trimming: 0 bases; junction bases outside the gene matches: 3. This CDR3 has 15 amino acids. Germline values: CDR1 KGHSH, CDR2 LQKENI. General observations from the study: White British people made up most donors, females outnumbered males, and clonal diversity was possibly underestimated. Spike as a whole was targeted by vaccine-associated CD4 TCRs, dominant at 160-218 and 743-854.

Turning to this clone: Its antigen remains unidentified.

Sequencing used immunoSEQ multiplex PCR; TCRdb keeps in-frame clones, though not all of them. The data hold just under 90,000 clones, with approximately 88% observed a single time. This receptor was obtained from an adult in good health. This chain uses TRBV18 with TRBJ1-1; 8 bases match TRBD1. This sample comprised peripheral blood, obtained on day 0 of AZD1222 vaccination. The CDR3 loop reads CASSPQGALNTEAFF. The DNA of the CDR3 is TGTGCCAGCTCACCTCAGGGGGCATTGAACACTGAAGCTTTCTTT.